These 30 T cell receptor beta chains were sequenced from one sample in a study of blood T cell repertoires in COVID-19. The repertoire was sequenced with immunoSEQ multiplex PCR; TCRdb's copy has only in-frame clones and lacks some. Here the sample spans some 110,000 clones, about 91% being singletons. Material for sequencing was peripheral blood. Receptors originate from a human donor in a cohort sampled during active COVID-19.

This chain uses TRBV5-4 with TRBJ1-1, with D possibly matching TRBD1 (5 bases). Germline values: CDR1 SGHNT, CDR2 YYREEE (reference sequence). Trimming took off 7 bases at V and 1 base at J, with 14 bases between the two ends. The CDR3 has 14 amino acids. The CDR3 DNA reads as TGTGCCAGCCTTAAAACAGGCCCGAACACTGAAGCTTTCTTT. Translating gives CASLKTGPNTEAFF.

The chain is built from TRBV6-6 and TRBJ2-7, with D perhaps matching TRBD2 (6 bases). The CDR3 covers 13 residues. Germline-derived CDR1 and CDR2 are MNHNY and SVGAGI (reference sequence). The V end was cut by 2 bases, the J end by 3 bases, with 8 bases between. CDR3 DNA: TGTGCCAGCAGTTACAACGGGGGCTACGAGCAGTACTTC. It codes for CASSYNGGYEQYF.

This sequence joins TRBV6-5 and TRBJ1-4, with 7 bases identical to TRBD1. The germline V gene has CDR1 MNHEY and CDR2 SVGAGI. V was pared by 5 bases and J by 7 bases, with 7 bases of the junction left unmatched. This CDR3 is built from 14 residues. CDR3 nucleotides: TGTGCCAGCAGTCTTTGGAACAGGGGTGAAAAACTGTTTTTT. Translating gives CASSLWNRGEKLFF.

This chain connects TRBV7-3 to TRBJ2-2; 7 bases are shared with TRBD1. Germline V gives CDR1 SGHTA, CDR2 FQGTGA. J gave up 1 base and V 5 bases, and 4 bases lay outside the gene matches. The CDR3 consists of 15 residues. The CDR3 region is CASSRRQGNTGELFF. The CDR3 DNA reads TGTGCCAGCAGCCGCCGACAGGGGAACACCGGGGAGCTGTTTTTT.

This sequence joins TRBV28 and TRBJ1-2, with D unclear. The V and J ends lost 6 bases and 4 bases respectively, with 9 bases between them. This CDR3 has 12 residues. CDR1 and CDR2 (germline): MDHEN, SYDVKM. CDR3 bases: TGTGCCAGCAGGGAGGCCTTCTATGGCTACACCTTC. This translates into CASREAFYGYTF.

The rearrangement uses TRBV5-6 and TRBJ2-7, with TRBD2 matching over 11 bases. V shed 4 bases, J shed 5 bases, and the junction held 2 bases outside the gene matches. Germline V gene data show CDR1 as SGHDT and CDR2 as YYEEEE. The CDR3 is 13 amino acids. The chain's CDR3 is CASSGTSGDEQYF. The CDR3 DNA reads TGTGCCAGCAGCGGGACTAGCGGCGACGAGCAGTACTTC.

This chain links TRBV7-2 with TRBJ2-1, with 9 bases lining up with TRBD2. The CDR3 is 15 amino acids. Germline V gene sequence: CDR1 SGHTA, CDR2 FQGNSA. V lost 4 bases, J lost 5 bases, and 6 bases stayed unmatched. CDR3 residues: CASSSSGGHHNEQFF. The CDR3 DNA reads as TGTGCCAGCAGCTCAAGCGGGGGGCACCACAATGAGCAGTTCTTC.

The rearrangement uses TRBV5-1 and TRBJ2-5; D perhaps matches TRBD1 (5 bases). Trimming cost V 1 base and J 2 bases, with 12 bases left between them. This CDR3 is 15 amino acids long. Germline CDR1 and CDR2: SGHRS and YFSETQ. The DNA of the CDR3 is TGCGCCAGCAGCTTGTACAGGCTGTTTCAAGAGACCCAGTACTTC. Protein sequence: CASSLYRLFQETQYF.

The chain carries TRBV4-1 and TRBJ1-1, with 8 bases identical to TRBD1. Germline loops: CDR1 MGHRA, CDR2 YSYEKL. The ends lost 6 bases at V and 5 bases at J; junction bases unmatched: 23. CDR3 length equals 19 residues. The CDR3 loop reads CASRGIGRGRKTVRTEAFF. CDR3 in DNA: TGCGCCAGCAGGGGCATCGGCAGGGGGCGCAAAACTGTTAGGACTGAAGCTTTCTTT.

The chain recombines TRBV4-1 with TRBJ2-7; TRBD1 agrees at 9 bases. Germline V gives CDR1 MGHRA, CDR2 YSYEKL. The CDR3 spans 14 residues. Germline trimming cut 3 bases from V and 5 bases from J; bases unmatched to any gene: 5. This chain's CDR3 is CASSHDRGLDEQYF. CDR3 nucleotides: TGCGCCAGCAGCCACGACAGGGGGTTGGACGAGCAGTACTTC.

CDR3 region: CASSFPGGNTIYF. The CDR3 DNA reads as TGTGCCAGCAGCTTCCCAGGAGGAAACACCATATATTTT. The V call is TRBV7-9, the J call TRBJ1-3; D not certain. Trimming removed 3 bases at V and 4 bases at J, with 7 bases between. This CDR3 region has 13 residues. CDR1 is SEHNR, CDR2 FQNEAQ, per germline (reference sequence).

The rearrangement joins TRBV28 to TRBJ1-1; the match to TRBD1 covers 7 bases. Germline CDR1 is MDHEN and CDR2 is SYDVKM. The CDR3 sequence is 17 residues long. Germline trimming cut 3 bases from V and 1 base from J; bases unmatched to any gene: 11. The CDR3 is CASSLRPGGRGNTEAFF. The DNA of the CDR3 is TGTGCCAGCAGTTTGCGGCCAGGGGGTCGTGGGAACACTGAAGCTTTCTTT.

The chain recombines TRBV7-2 with TRBJ2-2, with a tentative D call TRBD2 (5 bases). CDR1 and CDR2 from the germline V gene are SGHTA and FQGNSA. Trimming stripped 5 bases from V and 6 bases from J, with 22 bases between. This CDR3 is 17 amino acids long. Here the CDR3 DNA reads TGTGCCAGCAGCGTTAGGGCGTTTCGGGGTGTGCCCGGGGAGCTGTTTTTT. Amino acids: CASSVRAFRGVPGELFF.

CDR3 residues: CASRIQGGSRGQPQHF. The CDR3 coding sequence is TGTGCCAGCAGGATACAGGGGGGCTCCCGCGGTCAGCCCCAGCATTTT. The chain combines TRBV28 with TRBJ1-5; TRBD1 matches 8 bases. V dropped 6 bases and J dropped 6; count of bases not matched to a gene: 13. The V gene's germline CDR1 is MDHEN and CDR2 SYDVKM. This CDR3 contains 16 residues.

The chain is built from TRBV15 and TRBJ1-5; D is uncertain. Trimming stripped 5 bases from V and 1 base from J, with 12 bases between. Germline lookup yields CDR1 LNHNV and CDR2 YYDKDF (reference sequence). This CDR3 spans 15 amino acids. CDR3 in amino acids: CATSPRGGSNQPQHF. The DNA of the CDR3 is TGTGCCACCAGCCCGCGAGGTGGCAGCAATCAGCCCCAGCATTTT. The full variable domain, completed using reference TRBV15 and TRBJ1-5, is DAMVIQNPRYQVTQFGKPVTLSCSQTLNHNVMYWYQQKSSQAPKLLFHYYDKDFNNEADTPDNFQSRRPNTSFCFLDIRSPGLGDTAMYLCATSPRGGSNQPQHFGDGTRLSIL.

This clone was detected only once. The V call is TRBV19, the J call TRBJ1-5, with D maybe TRBD1 (5 bases). Germline V lookup: CDR1 LNHDA, CDR2 SQIVND (reference sequence). Trimming stripped 4 bases from V and 4 bases from J, with 8 bases between. The CDR3 is made up of 13 amino acids. In DNA, the CDR3 is TGTGCCAGTAGTAAAGGGGTTAATCAGCCCCAGCATTTT. It yields the protein CASSKGVNQPQHF.

The J gene is TRBJ1-1, the V gene TRBV29-1; D gene ambiguous. CDR3 length: 14 residues. Germline CDR1 reads SQVTM; CDR2 reads ANQGSEA. The V end lost 0 bases, the J end lost 5 bases, and 13 bases lay between the germline ends. CDR3 region: CSVEEIEGPTEAFF. The CDR3 coding sequence is TGCAGCGTTGAAGAAATCGAGGGCCCGACTGAAGCTTTCTTT.

This clone was seen once. The genes are TRBV27 and TRBJ2-1; D is possibly TRBD1 (6 bases). CDR3 length: 12 residues. Germline CDR1 is MNHEY and CDR2 is SMNVEV (reference sequence). The V gene lost 8 bases and the J gene lost 6 bases, with 11 bases spanning the gap. The CDR3 bases are TGTGCCAGCGGCCAGGGGTCCAATGAGCAGTTCTTC. This sequence encodes CASGQGSNEQFF.

This chain joins TRBV7-9 and TRBJ2-7; possible D gene TRBD2, 5 bases. The CDR3 has 16 amino acids. V was pared by 4 bases and J by 0 bases, with 16 bases between. CDR1 is SEHNR, CDR2 FQNEAQ, per germline (reference sequence). DNA of the CDR3: TGTGCCAGCAGCTCCTTCGGGGAAGAGAGCTCCTACGAGCAGTACTTC. Translating gives CASSSFGEESSYEQYF. Together with reference TRBV7-9 and TRBJ2-7, the CDR3 gives the full variable domain: DTGVSQNPRHKITKRGQNVTFRCDPISEHNRLYWYRQTLGQGPEFLTYFQNEAQLEKSRLLSDRFSAERPKGSFSTLEIQRTEQGDSAMYLCASSSFGEESSYEQYFGPGTRLTVT.

The chain recombines TRBV5-1 with TRBJ1-4; D is unresolved. Trimming pared 2 bases from V and 0 bases from J, leaving 5 bases between. This CDR3 has 14 amino acids. CDR1 and CDR2 from the germline V gene are SGHRS and YFSETQ. CDR3 loop: CASSLQSTNEKLFF. CDR3 in DNA: TGCGCCAGCAGCTTACAGTCAACTAATGAAAAACTGTTTTTT.

The chain couples TRBV21-1 to TRBJ2-2; TRBD2 is taken as the D call from the table, unchecked against the DNA. TRBV21-1 is classified as a pseudogene. The CDR3 consists of 17 residues. CDR3 in amino acids: CASSKGLAGGLDGELFF. As DNA, the CDR3 is TGTGCCAGCAGCAAGGGACTAGCGGGAGGGCTTGACGGGGAGCTGTTTTTT.

This clone was detected a few times. The V and J genes are TRBV5-1 and TRBJ2-5; TRBD1 is a possible D gene (6 bases). V was pared by 7 bases and J by 10 bases, with 14 bases between. Germline V lookup: CDR1 SGHRS, CDR2 YFSETQ. This CDR3 has 11 amino acids. The CDR3 DNA reads TGCGCCAGCGGGACAACAGGGCACCAGTACTTC. Translation: CASGTTGHQYF.

The genes are TRBV11-1 and TRBJ2-7; the D gene is possibly TRBD1 (6 bases). The V and J ends lost 4 bases and 0 bases respectively, with 10 bases between them. This CDR3 is built from 14 residues. Germline CDR1 reads SGHAT; CDR2 reads FQDESV (reference sequence). The CDR3 DNA follows: TGTGCCAGCAGCTCCGGACAGTCCTCCTACGAGCAGTACTTC. This codes for CASSSGQSSYEQYF.

V is TRBV11-3 and J is TRBJ2-1, with 9 bases matching TRBD2. CDR3 length: 15 amino acids. The germline CDR1 and CDR2 sequences are SGHNT and YENEEA. With V trimmed by 5 bases and J by 3 bases, 5 bases remained unmatched. Here the CDR3 DNA reads TGTGCCAGCAGCCCAAGCGGGAGGAGCTACAATGAGCAGTTCTTC. It codes for CASSPSGRSYNEQFF.

This rearrangement joins TRBV18 to TRBJ1-5; the D gene is possibly TRBD1 (5 bases). Trimming left V 1 base short and J 5 bases short, with 9 bases between. Germline CDR1 reads KGHSH; CDR2 reads LQKENI. The CDR3 contains 14 residues. The CDR3 region is CASSPQGIDQPQHF. The CDR3 DNA sequence: TGTGCCAGCTCACCACAGGGGATTGATCAGCCCCAGCATTTT.

The V call is TRBV2, the J call TRBJ2-7; D is unresolved. Germline lookup yields CDR1 SNHLY and CDR2 FYNNEI. CDR3 length: 12 amino acids. The V gene lost 4 bases and the J gene lost 0 bases, with 4 bases spanning the gap. The CDR3 coding sequence is TGTGCCAGCAGTGTTAGCTCCTACGAGCAGTACTTC. This encodes CASSVSSYEQYF.

This chain connects TRBV4-2 to TRBJ1-2; 7 bases are shared with TRBD1. The CDR3 is 15 residues long. Per the germline V gene, CDR1 is LGHNA and CDR2 is YNFKEQ. V shed 1 base, J shed 3 bases, and the junction held 5 bases outside the gene matches. Here the CDR3 DNA reads TGTGCCAGCAGCCAAGTGGAGGGGGCGCACTATGGCTACACCTTC. Translation gives CASSQVEGAHYGYTF.

This rearrangement joins TRBV19 to TRBJ2-6; D is perhaps TRBD2 (6 bases). Germline V gene sequence: CDR1 LNHDA, CDR2 SQIVND (reference sequence). The ends were cut back, 9 bases at V and 2 bases at J, with 11 bases in the middle. The CDR3 length is 14 residues. The CDR3 region is CASGTSPGANVLTF. The CDR3 nucleotides are TGTGCCAGCGGGACTTCCCCTGGGGCCAACGTCCTGACTTTC.

This sequence joins TRBV19 and TRBJ1-1, with D hard to call. Trimming removed 4 bases from V and 3 bases from J, with 6 bases in between. Germline CDR1 is LNHDA and CDR2 is SQIVND (reference sequence). The CDR3 is 12 residues long. CDR3 protein: CASSRRDTEAFF. In DNA form, the CDR3 reads TGTGCCAGTAGTAGGAGAGACACTGAAGCTTTCTTT.

The J gene is TRBJ1-2, the V gene TRBV6-5; D is undetermined. Germline CDR1 and CDR2: MNHEY and SVGAGI. V lost 6 bases and J 7 bases, leaving 18 bases between the germline ends. The CDR3 is 14 amino acids. CDR3 nucleotide sequence: TGTGCCAGCAGCCCCAAGAGGTCGGGTCTTGGCTACACCTTC. Protein: CASSPKRSGLGYTF.